The 23 T cell receptor beta chains listed next were all sequenced from one sample in a study of T cells after yellow fever vaccination. Each CDR3 protein is one row after TCRdb ran MiXCR on the 5' RACE reads. The sample has a few hundred thousand distinct CDR3 sequences; around 4.4% are singletons. The source was PBMCs, collected 15 days after the yellow fever booster vaccination. These receptors came from a man younger than 35 who received the YFV17D yellow fever vaccine.

This clonotype was detected a few times. The V and J genes are TRBV5-1 and TRBJ1-1; D is perhaps TRBD1 (6 bases). V was trimmed by 3 bases and J by 5 bases, leaving 17 bases between them. This CDR3 has 15 residues. Germline-derived CDR1 and CDR2 are SGHRS and YFSETQ. The CDR3 region is CASSWNGGAGTEAFF. The CDR3 DNA is TGCGCCAGCAGCTGGAACGGGGGCGCCGGGACTGAAGCTTTCTTT.

The gene calls are TRBV6-6 and TRBJ1-5; D is undetermined. Germline assignment: CDR1 MNHNY and CDR2 SVGAGI (reference sequence). The CDR3 totals 14 residues. V lost 6 bases, J lost 3 bases, and 12 bases lay in between. CDR3 residues: CASRLRGHNQPQHF. CDR3 nucleotide sequence: TGTGCCAGCAGACTCCGGGGTCACAATCAGCCCCAGCATTTT.

This clonotype occurred many times. The J gene is TRBJ2-1, the V gene TRBV5-1; 9 bases align to TRBD2. Germline V gene sequence: CDR1 SGHRS, CDR2 YFSETQ. The V gene end was trimmed by 6 bases and the J gene end by 0 bases; junction bases not matched to a gene: 1. The CDR3 is 14 residues long. For the CDR3, the DNA is TGCGCCAGCACTAGCGGGGACTCCTACAATGAGCAGTTCTTC. This encodes CASTSGDSYNEQFF. The whole variable domain, remainder taken from reference TRBV5-1 and TRBJ2-1, is KAGVTQTPRYLIKTRGQQVTLSCSPISGHRSVSWYQQTPGQGLQFLFEYFSETQRNKGNFPGRFSGRQFSNSRSEMNVSTLELGDSALYLCASTSGDSYNEQFFGPGTRLTVL.

The genes are TRBV7-2 and TRBJ2-3; D is uncertain. Germline V CDR1 and CDR2: SGHTA, FQGNSA. Trimming removed 4 bases at V and 5 bases at J, with 16 bases between. CDR3 length: 15 amino acids. The CDR3 region has the DNA TGTGCCAGCAGCTGGCGACTCGGAGAGCTAGATACGCAGTATTTT. This sequence encodes CASSWRLGELDTQYF.

As concerns this clonotype: This sequence may be a read error, since a much larger clone differs from it by one base. CDR3 nucleotides: TGTGCCAGCAGTTTATCTTCCTCCTGCAATGAGCAGTTCTTC. Protein product: CASSLSSSCNEQFF. The chain is built from TRBV28 and TRBJ2-1; D gene ambiguous. CDR3 size: 14 residues. Germline values: CDR1 MDHEN, CDR2 SYDVKM.

Ten or more counts support this clonotype. This chain joins TRBV4-3 and TRBJ1-4, with D maybe TRBD1 (6 bases). The V end lost 6 bases, the J end lost 5 bases, and 13 bases lay between the germline ends. Looked up from germline, CDR1 is LGHNA and CDR2 is YSLEER. This CDR3 is built from 14 residues. The CDR3 DNA reads as TGCGCCAGCAGTTCTAAGGACAGAAATGAAAAACTGTTTTTT. Translation: CASSSKDRNEKLFF.

The rearrangement uses TRBV4-1 and TRBJ1-5; D gene unclear. V lost 4 bases and J 7 bases, leaving 17 bases between the germline ends. The CDR3 contains 15 residues. CDR1 and CDR2 (germline): MGHRA, YSYEKL. The CDR3 bases are TGCGCCAGCAGCCGTGACCCGATGAGTACCCAGCCCCAGCATTTT. Amino acids: CASSRDPMSTQPQHF.

This clonotype was seen more than once but under ten times. This chain links TRBV12-3 or TRBV12-4 with TRBJ1-5; possibly TRBD1 for D (6 bases). V gave up 6 bases and J gave up 4 bases, with 10 bases separating them. This CDR3 comprises 13 residues. The CDR3 region is CASSRRGNQPQHF. The DNA for the CDR3 is TGTGCCAGCAGCCGAAGGGGGAATCAGCCCCAGCATTTT.

This clonotype was counted at least ten times. The V call is TRBV7-2, the J call TRBJ2-7; D possibly corresponds to TRBD1 (6 bases). Per germline, CDR1 SGHTA and CDR2 FQGNSA. The CDR3 contains 16 residues. This chain's CDR3 is CASRTTGQGRSHEQYV. As DNA, the CDR3 is TGTGCCAGCAGAACTACGGGGCAGGGGCGCTCCCACGAGCAGTACGTC.

In this sample, this clonotype turned up many times. The rearrangement joins TRBV12-5 to TRBJ2-1, with D hard to call. CDR1 and CDR2 (germline): LGHNT, FRNRAP. This CDR3 spans 14 amino acids. Trimming shortened V by 5 bases and J by 8 bases, and 16 bases separated the two germline ends. CDR3 loop: CASGSTLRVDEQFF. The CDR3 DNA is TGTGCTAGTGGTAGTACCCTCCGGGTGGATGAGCAGTTCTTC.

On this clonotype itself: This sequence may be a read error, since a much larger clone differs from it by one base. The rearrangement joins TRBV6-5 to TRBJ1-6, with 12 bases lining up with TRBD1. The ends lost 1 base at V and 9 bases at J; junction bases unmatched: 7. The CDR3 is made up of 17 amino acids. CDR1 is MNHEY and CDR2 is SVGAGI in the germline V gene. The CDR3: CASSYWGQGASISPLHF. The DNA for the CDR3 is TGTGCCAGCAGTTACTGGGGACAGGGGGCGTCTATTTCACCCCTCCACTTT.

In this sample, this clonotype turned up many times. V and J are TRBV20-1 and TRBJ2-7; D is possibly TRBD1 (5 bases). With 1 base removed from V and 0 bases from J, the gap between germline ends came to 7 bases. The CDR3 runs 13 residues. CDR1 and CDR2 from the germline V gene are DFQATT and SNEGSKA (reference sequence). In DNA, the CDR3 is TGCAGTGCTAGAGCAGGGTTCTCCTACGAGCAGTACTTC. This sequence encodes CSARAGFSYEQYF.

This clonotype was seen many times. The chain uses TRBV12-3 or TRBV12-4 and TRBJ1-1, with 7 bases fitting TRBD1. The CDR3 loop spans 17 amino acids. V was pared by 2 bases and J by 2 bases, with 11 bases of the junction left unmatched. The CDR3: CASSLQNLGTANTEAFF. For the CDR3, the DNA is TGTGCCAGCAGTTTACAAAACCTCGGGACAGCCAACACTGAAGCTTTCTTT.

This clonotype was seen repeatedly, ten times or more. The chain is built from TRBV7-8 and TRBJ2-3; 10 bases fit TRBD2. Germline V gives CDR1 SGHVS, CDR2 FQNEAQ. The CDR3 sequence is 16 residues long. J lost 5 bases, V lost 2 bases, and 7 bases had no gene match. CDR3 in DNA: TGTGCCAGCAGCTTACGAGCTAGCGGGGGAGGAGATACGCAGTATTTT. The encoded protein is CASSLRASGGGDTQYF.

The chain joins TRBV7-2 to TRBJ1-2; TRBD1 aligns across 7 bases. Germline loops: CDR1 SGHTA, CDR2 FQGNSA. The CDR3 covers 16 residues. After removal of 0 bases from V and 0 bases from J, the junction contained 4 bases not matched to a gene. The CDR3 here is CASSLAAGQANYGYTF. Here the CDR3 DNA reads TGTGCCAGCAGCTTAGCAGCCGGACAGGCTAACTATGGCTACACCTTC. Based on the CDR3 plus reference TRBV7-2 and TRBJ1-2, the full variable domain is GAGVSQSPSNKVTEKGKDVELRCDPISGHTALYWYRQSLGQGLEFLIYFQGNSAPDKSGLPSDRFSAERTGGSVSTLTIQRTQQEDSAVYLCASSLAAGQANYGYTFGSGTRLTVV.

The chain's CDR3 is CASSLEGKFEKLFF. In DNA form, the CDR3 reads TGTGCCAGCAGCTTGGAAGGGAAGTTCGAAAAACTGTTTTTT. J is TRBJ1-4 and V is TRBV5-5; D is unclear. Germline V gives CDR1 SGHKS, CDR2 YYEKEE (reference sequence). The CDR3 length is 14 residues. Between the trimmed V and J ends, which lost 0 bases and 8 bases, there was a span of 11 bases.

This clonotype was picked up many times. The chain employs TRBV5-1 and TRBJ2-1; 11 bases map to TRBD2. CDR1 and CDR2 (germline): SGHRS, YFSETQ. J gave up 0 bases and V 3 bases, and 2 bases lay outside the gene matches. This CDR3 region has 16 residues. The CDR3 DNA reads as TGCGCCAGCAGCTCTAGCGGGGGGAGCTCCTACAATGAGCAGTTCTTC. Residues: CASSSSGGSSYNEQFF.

Written as DNA, the CDR3 is TGTGCCAGCAGCTTTCTGTCAGGAGGTCCTGATTCACCCCTCCACTTT. Translated: CASSFLSGGPDSPLHF. The chain has TRBV7-9 and TRBJ1-6; D not resolved. The germline V gene encodes CDR1 SEHNR and CDR2 FQNEAQ (reference sequence). The V and J ends lost 3 bases and 8 bases respectively, with 17 bases between them. The CDR3 extends over 16 amino acids.

The chain employs TRBV13 and TRBJ1-1; 9 positions match TRBD1. Losses at the gene ends were 1 base for V and 2 bases for J; bases not matched to a gene: 2. Germline V lookup: CDR1 PRHDT, CDR2 FYEKMQ (reference sequence). This CDR3 spans 15 amino acids. DNA for the CDR3: TGTGCCAGCAGCTTAGCGGGACAGGGTAACACTGAAGCTTTCTTT. Translated, it gives CASSLAGQGNTEAFF.

This clonotype has ten or more counts. J is TRBJ1-2 and V is TRBV7-2; tentatively, D is TRBD1 (5 bases). V was shortened by 5 bases and J by 2 bases, with 6 bases between the two germline ends. This CDR3 region has 12 residues. CDR1 and CDR2 from the germline V gene are SGHTA and FQGNSA. Here the CDR3 DNA reads TGTGCCAGCAGCCCAGGGAACTATGGCTACACCTTC. Translation: CASSPGNYGYTF.

This clonotype was recorded at least ten times. This sequence joins TRBV6-5 and TRBJ2-1; weak D call: TRBD2 (6 bases). Germline CDR1 reads MNHEY; CDR2 reads SVGAGI. The CDR3 sequence is 16 residues long. V dropped 0 bases and J dropped 0 bases, with 9 bases sitting between them. CDR3 nucleotide sequence: TGTGCCAGCAGTTACTCTTGGGGGGACTCCTACAATGAGCAGTTCTTC. Translated: CASSYSWGDSYNEQFF.

This clonotype was counted only a few times. The rearrangement uses TRBV5-4 and TRBJ2-1, with TRBD2 matching over 12 bases. CDR1 is SGHNT, CDR2 YYREEE, per germline (reference sequence). V shed 4 bases and J 4 bases; nucleotides not matched to a gene: 9. The CDR3 has 17 residues. The CDR3 region has the DNA TGTGCCAGCAGCATAGGACTAGCGGGGCCCATATACAATGAGCAGTTCTTC. This codes for CASSIGLAGPIYNEQFF. Based on the CDR3 plus reference TRBV5-4 and TRBJ2-1, the full variable domain is ETGVTQSPTHLIKTRGQQVTLRCSSQSGHNTVSWYQQALGQGPQFIFQYYREEENGRGNFPPRFSGLQFPNYSSELNVNALELDDSALYLCASSIGLAGPIYNEQFFGPGTRLTVL.

J is TRBJ2-2 and V is TRBV11-2; no firm D call. This CDR3 has 14 residues. Germline assignment: CDR1 SGHAT and CDR2 FQNNGV. Between the trimmed V and J ends, which lost 6 bases and 5 bases, there was a span of 13 bases. The CDR3 loop is CASSSEVRTGELFF. CDR3 nucleotides: TGTGCCAGCAGTTCAGAGGTTAGAACCGGGGAGCTGTTTTTT.